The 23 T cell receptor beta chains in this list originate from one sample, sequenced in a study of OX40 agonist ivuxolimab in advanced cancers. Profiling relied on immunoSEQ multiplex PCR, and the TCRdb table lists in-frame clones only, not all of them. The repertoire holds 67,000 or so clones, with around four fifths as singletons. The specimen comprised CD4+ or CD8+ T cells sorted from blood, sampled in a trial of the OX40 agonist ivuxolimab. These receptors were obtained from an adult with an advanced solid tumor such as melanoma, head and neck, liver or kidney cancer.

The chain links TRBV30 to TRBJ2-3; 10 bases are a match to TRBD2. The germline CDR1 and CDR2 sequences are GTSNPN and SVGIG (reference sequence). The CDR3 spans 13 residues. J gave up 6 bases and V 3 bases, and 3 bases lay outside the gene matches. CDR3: CAWRQGLADTQYF. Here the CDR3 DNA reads TGTGCCTGGAGGCAGGGACTAGCGGATACGCAGTATTTT. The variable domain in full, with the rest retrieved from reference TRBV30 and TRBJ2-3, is SQTIHQWPATLVQPVGSPLSLECTVEGTSNPNLYWYRQAAGRGLQLLFYSVGIGQISSEVPQNLSASRPQDRQFILSSKKLLLSDSGFYLCAWRQGLADTQYFGPGTRLTVL.

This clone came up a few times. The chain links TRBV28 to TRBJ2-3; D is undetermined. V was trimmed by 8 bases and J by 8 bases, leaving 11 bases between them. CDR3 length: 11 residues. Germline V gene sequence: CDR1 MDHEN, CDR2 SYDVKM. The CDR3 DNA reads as TGTGCCAGCGGTACCTCAGGTACGCAGTATTTT. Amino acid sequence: CASGTSGTQYF.

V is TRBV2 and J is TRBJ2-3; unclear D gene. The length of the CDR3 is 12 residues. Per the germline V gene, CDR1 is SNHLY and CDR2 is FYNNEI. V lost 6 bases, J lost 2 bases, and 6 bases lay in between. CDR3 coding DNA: TGTGCCAGCAGCCCCTCCACAGATACGCAGTATTTT. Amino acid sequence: CASSPSTDTQYF.

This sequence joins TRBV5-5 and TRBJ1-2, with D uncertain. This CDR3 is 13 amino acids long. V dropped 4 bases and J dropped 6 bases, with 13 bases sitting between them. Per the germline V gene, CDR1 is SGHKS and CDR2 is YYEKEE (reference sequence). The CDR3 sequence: CASSLDLDDGYTF. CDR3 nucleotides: TGTGCCAGCAGCCTAGATCTCGACGATGGCTACACCTTC.

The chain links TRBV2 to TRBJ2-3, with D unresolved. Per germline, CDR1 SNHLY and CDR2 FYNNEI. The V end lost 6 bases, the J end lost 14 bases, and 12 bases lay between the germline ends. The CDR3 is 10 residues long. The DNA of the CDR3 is TGTGCCAGCAGGCTCACAAAGGGGTATTTT. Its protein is CASRLTKGYF.

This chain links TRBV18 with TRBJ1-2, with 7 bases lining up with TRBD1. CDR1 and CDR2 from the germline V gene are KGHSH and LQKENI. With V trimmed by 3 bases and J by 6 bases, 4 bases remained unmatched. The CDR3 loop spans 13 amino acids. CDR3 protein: CASSPIGTDGYTF. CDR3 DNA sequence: TGTGCCAGCTCACCGATCGGGACAGATGGCTACACCTTC.

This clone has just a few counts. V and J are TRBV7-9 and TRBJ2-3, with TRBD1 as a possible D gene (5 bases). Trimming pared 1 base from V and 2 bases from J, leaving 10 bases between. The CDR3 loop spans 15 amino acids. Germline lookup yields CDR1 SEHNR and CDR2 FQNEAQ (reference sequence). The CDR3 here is CASSLGDRFTDTQYF. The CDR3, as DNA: TGTGCCAGCAGCTTAGGAGACAGATTCACAGATACGCAGTATTTT.

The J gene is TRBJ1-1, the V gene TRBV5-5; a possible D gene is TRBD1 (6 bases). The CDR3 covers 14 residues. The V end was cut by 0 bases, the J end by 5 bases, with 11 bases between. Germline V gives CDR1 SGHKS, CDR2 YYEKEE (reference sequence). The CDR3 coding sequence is TGTGCCAGCAGCTTGGGGCAGGGGTGGACTGAAGCTTTCTTT. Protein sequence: CASSLGQGWTEAFF.

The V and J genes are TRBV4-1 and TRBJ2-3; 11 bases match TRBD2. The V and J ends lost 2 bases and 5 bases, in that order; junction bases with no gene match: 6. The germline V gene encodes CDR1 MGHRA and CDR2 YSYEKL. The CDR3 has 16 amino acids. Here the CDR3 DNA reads TGCGCCAGCAGCCAAACGTTAGCGGGAGGGGTAGATACGCAGTATTTT. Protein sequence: CASSQTLAGGVDTQYF.

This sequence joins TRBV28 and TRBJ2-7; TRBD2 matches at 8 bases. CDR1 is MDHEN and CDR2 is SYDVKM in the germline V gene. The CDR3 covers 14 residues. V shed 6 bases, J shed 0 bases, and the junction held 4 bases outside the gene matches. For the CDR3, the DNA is TGTGCCAGCAGCAAACTAGCGGCCTCCTACGAGCAGTACTTC. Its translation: CASSKLAASYEQYF. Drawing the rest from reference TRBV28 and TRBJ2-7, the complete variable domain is DVKVTQSSRYLVKRTGEKVFLECVQDMDHENMFWYRQDPGLGLRLIYFSYDVKMKEKGDIPEGYSVSREKKERFSLILESASTNQTSMYLCASSKLAASYEQYFGPGTRLTVT.

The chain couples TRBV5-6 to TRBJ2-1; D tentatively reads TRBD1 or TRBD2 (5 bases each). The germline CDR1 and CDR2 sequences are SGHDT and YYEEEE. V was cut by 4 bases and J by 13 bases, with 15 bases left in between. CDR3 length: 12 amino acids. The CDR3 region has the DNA TGTGCCAGCAGCGTAAATGGGGGTATACAGTTCTTC. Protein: CASSVNGGIQFF.

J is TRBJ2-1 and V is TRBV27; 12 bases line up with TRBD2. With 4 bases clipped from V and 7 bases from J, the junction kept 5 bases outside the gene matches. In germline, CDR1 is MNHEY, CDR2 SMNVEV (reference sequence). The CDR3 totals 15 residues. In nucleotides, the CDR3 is TGTGCCAGCAGTTGGACTAGCGGGAAGGGAAATGAGCAGTTCTTC. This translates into CASSWTSGKGNEQFF.

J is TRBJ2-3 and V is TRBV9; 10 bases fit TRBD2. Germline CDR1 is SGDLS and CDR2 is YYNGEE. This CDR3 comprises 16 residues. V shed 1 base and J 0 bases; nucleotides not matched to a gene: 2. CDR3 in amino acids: CASSVSTSGSTDTQYF. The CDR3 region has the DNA TGTGCCAGCAGCGTATCGACTAGCGGGAGCACAGATACGCAGTATTTT.

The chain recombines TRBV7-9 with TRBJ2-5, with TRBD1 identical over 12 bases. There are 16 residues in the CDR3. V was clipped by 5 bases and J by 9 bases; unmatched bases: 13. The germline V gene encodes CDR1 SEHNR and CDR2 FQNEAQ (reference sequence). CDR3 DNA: TGTGCCAGCAGCCAACCCGGGACAGGGGGCTTAAGGTCCCAGTACTTC. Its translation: CASSQPGTGGLRSQYF.

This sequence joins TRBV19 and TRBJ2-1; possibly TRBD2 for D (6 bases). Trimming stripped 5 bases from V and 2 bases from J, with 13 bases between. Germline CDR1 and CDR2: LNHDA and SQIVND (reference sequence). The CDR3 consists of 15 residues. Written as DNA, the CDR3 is TGTGCCAGTAGTTTCGCGGGAACCCCCTACAATGAGCAGTTCTTC. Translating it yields CASSFAGTPYNEQFF.

The CDR3 DNA reads TGCGCCAGCAGCGCTGAATCCGGGGGCACTGAAGCTTTCTTT. Translation: CASSAESGGTEAFF. V usage is TRBV5-1 and J usage is TRBJ1-1; the D gene is possibly TRBD1 (5 bases). Germline assignment: CDR1 SGHRS and CDR2 YFSETQ. The CDR3 contains 14 residues. V dropped 4 bases and J dropped 4 bases, with 14 bases sitting between them.

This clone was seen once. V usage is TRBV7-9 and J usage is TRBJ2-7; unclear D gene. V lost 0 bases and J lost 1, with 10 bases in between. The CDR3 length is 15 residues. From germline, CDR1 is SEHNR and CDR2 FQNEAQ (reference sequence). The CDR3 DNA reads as TGTGCCAGCAGCTTAGCCAGTACCCTTTCCTACGAGCAGTACTTC. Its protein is CASSLASTLSYEQYF.

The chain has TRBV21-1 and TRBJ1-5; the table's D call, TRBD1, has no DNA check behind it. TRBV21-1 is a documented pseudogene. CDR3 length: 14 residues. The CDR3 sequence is CASSTWTGDQPQHF. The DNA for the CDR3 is TGTGCCAGCAGCACGTGGACAGGGGATCAGCCCCAGCATTTT.

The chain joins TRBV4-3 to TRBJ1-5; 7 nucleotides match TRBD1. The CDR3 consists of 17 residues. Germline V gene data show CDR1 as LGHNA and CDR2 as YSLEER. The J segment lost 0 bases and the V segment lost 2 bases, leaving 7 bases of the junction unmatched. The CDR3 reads CASSQSTGDHSNQPQHF. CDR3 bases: TGCGCCAGCAGCCAATCAACAGGGGACCATAGCAATCAGCCCCAGCATTTT.

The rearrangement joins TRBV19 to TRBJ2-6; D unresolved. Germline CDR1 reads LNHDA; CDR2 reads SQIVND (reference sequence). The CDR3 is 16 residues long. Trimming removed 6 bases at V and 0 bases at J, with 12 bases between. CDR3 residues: CASRSLTDSGANVLTF. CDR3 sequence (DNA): TGTGCCAGTAGGAGCCTAACGGACTCTGGGGCCAACGTCCTGACTTTC.

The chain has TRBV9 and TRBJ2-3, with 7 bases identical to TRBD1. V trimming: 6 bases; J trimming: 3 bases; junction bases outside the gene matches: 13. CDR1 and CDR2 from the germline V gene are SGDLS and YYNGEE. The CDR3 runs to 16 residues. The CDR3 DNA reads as TGTGCCAGCACCGAGGGGGCAGGGTACTTTACAGATACGCAGTATTTT. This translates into CASTEGAGYFTDTQYF.

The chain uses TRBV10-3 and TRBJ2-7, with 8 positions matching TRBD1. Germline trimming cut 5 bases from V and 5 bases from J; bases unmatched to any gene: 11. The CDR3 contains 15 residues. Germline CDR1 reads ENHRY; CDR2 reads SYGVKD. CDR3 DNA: TGTGCCATCAGTAAATCCCAGGGGGCTTCTCACGAGCAGTACTTC. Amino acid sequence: CAISKSQGASHEQYF.

In DNA form, the CDR3 reads TGCGCCAGCTCCCGACAAGGTAGCGACTACAATGAGCAGTTCTTC. Its translation: CASSRQGSDYNEQFF. The chain is built from TRBV5-1 and TRBJ2-1; a weak D match, TRBD2 (5 bases). Germline V lookup: CDR1 SGHRS, CDR2 YFSETQ. CDR3 length equals 15 residues. V lost 7 bases, J lost 3 bases, and 17 bases lay in between.